This is a list of T cell receptor beta chains from one sample in a study of cytomegalovirus exposure and HLA in healthy donors. Sequenced by immunoSEQ multiplex PCR; TCRdb stores in-frame clones only, minus some. The sample shows 270,000 or so clones, roughly 85% of them seen only once. The sequenced sample was PBMCs. The receptors come from a man aged 40-49 years in good health and CMV-seropositive. Each CDR3 is given with its conserved first and last residue. A D gene is named only where the DNA matches it firmly. Clone size is given for some rows only: seen once, a few or many times, or a class if the clone is expanded.

clone size: NA
D gene: NA
V gene: TRBV4-1
J gene: TRBJ1-3
CDR3 protein: CASSPGLTGNTIYF
CDR3 DNA: TGCGCCAGCAGCCCCGGACTGACTGGAAACACCATATATTTT

clone size: once
D gene: TRBD2
V gene: TRBV7-2
J gene: TRBJ2-1
CDR3 protein: CASSLVGTSGIHNEQFF
CDR3 DNA: TGTGCCAGCAGCTTAGTAGGGACTAGCGGGATCCACAATGAGCAGTTCTTC

clone size: NA
D gene: TRBD1
V gene: TRBV4-1
J gene: TRBJ1-2
CDR3 protein: CASGAGRQGAAYGYTF
CDR3 DNA: TGCGCCAGCGGAGCAGGGAGACAGGGGGCAGCCTATGGCTACACCTTC

clone size: NA
D gene: NA
V gene: TRBV19
J gene: TRBJ1-5
CDR3 protein: CASTYGGQPQHF
CDR3 DNA: TGTGCCAGTACGTACGGGGGTCAGCCCCAGCATTTT

clone size: NA
D gene: TRBD1
V gene: TRBV2
J gene: TRBJ1-5
CDR3 protein: CASKIEGQTNQPQHF
CDR3 DNA: TGTGCCAGCAAGATCGAGGGACAGACGAATCAGCCCCAGCATTTT

clone size: NA
D gene: NA
V gene: TRBV5-1
J gene: TRBJ2-7
CDR3 protein: CASSARPGEQYF
CDR3 DNA: TGCGCCAGCAGCGCGAGACCCGGGGAGCAGTACTTC

clone size: NA
D gene: TRBD2
V gene: TRBV5-4
J gene: TRBJ2-3
CDR3 protein: CASSSPGSGTYTDTQYF
CDR3 DNA: TGTGCCAGCAGCTCTCCGGGTAGCGGGACTTACACAGATACGCAGTATTTT

clone size: once
D gene: NA
V gene: TRBV2
J gene: TRBJ2-1
CDR3 protein: CASKTLRGGSYNEQFF
CDR3 DNA: TGTGCCAGCAAGACCCTCAGGGGTGGCTCCTACAATGAGCAGTTCTTC

clone size: NA
D gene: NA
V gene: TRBV11-2
J gene: TRBJ2-7
CDR3 protein: CASSLRGGDSYEQYF
CDR3 DNA: TGTGCCAGCAGCTTAAGGGGGGGGGACTCCTACGAGCAGTACTTC

clone size: NA
D gene: NA
V gene: TRBV29-1
J gene: TRBJ2-1
CDR3 protein: CSGGGGSLGPYNEQFF
CDR3 DNA: TGCAGCGGGGGGGGCGGCTCCCTTGGGCCCTACAATGAGCAGTTCTTC

clone size: NA
D gene: NA
V gene: TRBV5-6
J gene: TRBJ2-5
CDR3 protein: CASSLGGQTQYF
CDR3 DNA: TGTGCCAGCAGCTTGGGGGGGCAGACCCAGTACTTC

clone size: NA
D gene: TRBD2
V gene: TRBV28
J gene: TRBJ2-1
CDR3 protein: CATQTSGKSYNEQFF
CDR3 DNA: TGTGCCACCCAAACGAGCGGGAAGTCCTACAATGAGCAGTTCTTC

clone size: NA
D gene: NA
V gene: TRBV4-2
J gene: TRBJ2-1
CDR3 protein: CASSRSVGSEQFF
CDR3 DNA: TGTGCCAGCAGCCGATCAGTAGGGAGTGAGCAGTTCTTC

clone size: NA
D gene: NA
V gene: TRBV7-8
J gene: TRBJ1-2
CDR3 protein: CASSRIEGYYGYTF
CDR3 DNA: TGTGCCAGCAGCCGGATCGAGGGTTACTATGGCTACACCTTC

clone size: NA
D gene: NA
V gene: TRBV28
J gene: TRBJ1-1
CDR3 protein: CASSLQGRTEAFF
CDR3 DNA: TGTGCCAGCAGTTTACAGGGGCGGACTGAAGCTTTCTTT

clone size: NA
D gene: NA
V gene: TRBV7-9
J gene: TRBJ2-6
CDR3 protein: CSSSLAEGAGANVLTF
CDR3 DNA: TGTTCCAGCAGCTTAGCCGAGGGGGCTGGGGCCAACGTCCTGACTTTC

clone size: NA
D gene: TRBD1
V gene: TRBV2
J gene: TRBJ2-7
CDR3 protein: CASRTPGQSTYEQYF
CDR3 DNA: TGTGCCAGCAGGACTCCGGGACAGAGCACCTACGAGCAGTACTTC

clone size: NA
D gene: TRBD2
V gene: TRBV28
J gene: TRBJ2-5
CDR3 protein: CASLESGMGETQYF
CDR3 DNA: TGTGCCAGCCTAGAGAGCGGGATGGGGGAGACCCAGTACTTC

clone size: NA
D gene: NA
V gene: TRBV7-8
J gene: TRBJ2-7
CDR3 protein: CASSPLQGGYEQYF
CDR3 DNA: TGTGCCAGCAGCCCCCTCCAAGGGGGTTACGAGCAGTACTTC

clone size: NA
D gene: TRBD2
V gene: TRBV7-3
J gene: TRBJ2-3
CDR3 protein: CASSLTGGGSDTQYF
CDR3 DNA: TGTGCCAGCAGCTTAACTGGGGGAGGGTCAGATACGCAGTATTTT

clone size: NA
D gene: NA
V gene: TRBV5-1
J gene: TRBJ1-4
CDR3 protein: CASSPTGSSEGKLFF
CDR3 DNA: TGCGCCAGCAGCCCTACAGGGTCTTCCGAGGGAAAACTGTTTTTT

clone size: NA
D gene: NA
V gene: TRBV5-1
J gene: TRBJ2-5
CDR3 protein: CASSSGRGRGETQYF
CDR3 DNA: TGCGCCAGCAGCTCTGGTCGAGGGCGAGGGGAGACCCAGTACTTC

clone size: NA
D gene: TRBD1
V gene: TRBV7-6
J gene: TRBJ2-3
CDR3 protein: CASSSPTGDSADTQYF
CDR3 DNA: TGTGCCAGCAGCAGTCCGACAGGGGATAGCGCAGATACGCAGTATTTT

clone size: NA
D gene: NA
V gene: TRBV29-1
J gene: TRBJ2-7
CDR3 protein: CSVVGGEYEQYF
CDR3 DNA: TGCAGCGTTGTAGGAGGGGAATACGAGCAGTACTTC

clone size: NA
D gene: TRBD2
V gene: TRBV7-2
J gene: TRBJ2-7
CDR3 protein: CASSPPTSGVYEQYF
CDR3 DNA: TGTGCCAGCAGCCCTCCGACTAGCGGGGTCTACGAGCAGTACTTC

clone size: NA
D gene: NA
V gene: TRBV5-1
J gene: TRBJ2-1
CDR3 protein: CASSLTVVNEQFF
CDR3 DNA: TGCGCCAGCAGCCTCACGGTTGTTAATGAGCAGTTCTTC

clone size: once
D gene: TRBD1
V gene: TRBV7-9
J gene: TRBJ2-7
CDR3 protein: CASSLERTDRAYEQYF
CDR3 DNA: TGTGCCAGCAGCTTGGAGAGGACGGACAGGGCCTACGAGCAGTACTTC

clone size: NA
D gene: TRBD1
V gene: TRBV29-1
J gene: TRBJ1-2
CDR3 protein: CSIRTGDYGYTF
CDR3 DNA: TGCAGCATCAGGACAGGGGATTATGGCTACACCTTC

clone size: NA
D gene: TRBD1
V gene: TRBV28
J gene: TRBJ2-7
CDR3 protein: CASNRYRGRTYEQYF
CDR3 DNA: TGTGCCAGCAACCGCTACAGGGGGCGAACCTACGAGCAGTACTTC

clone size: once
D gene: NA
V gene: TRBV19
J gene: TRBJ1-1
CDR3 protein: CASSIPGRQLNTEAFF
CDR3 DNA: TGTGCCAGTAGTATCCCAGGTAGGCAGCTGAACACTGAAGCTTTCTTT

clone size: NA
D gene: NA
V gene: TRBV5-1
J gene: TRBJ2-7
CDR3 protein: CASSLTSPYEQYF
CDR3 DNA: TGCGCCAGCAGCTTGACTAGTCCCTACGAGCAGTACTTC

clone size: NA
D gene: NA
V gene: TRBV27
J gene: TRBJ2-7
CDR3 protein: CASTRVKGGGDEQYF
CDR3 DNA: TGTGCCAGCACCCGGGTGAAAGGGGGTGGGGACGAGCAGTACTTC

clone size: NA
D gene: NA
V gene: TRBV11-1
J gene: TRBJ1-1
CDR3 protein: CASSHPRRNTEAFF
CDR3 DNA: TGTGCCAGCAGCCACCCGAGGAGGAACACTGAAGCTTTCTTT

clone size: NA
D gene: NA
V gene: TRBV6-1
J gene: TRBJ2-5
CDR3 protein: CASGGLRVQETQYF
CDR3 DNA: TGTGCCAGCGGAGGATTAAGGGTGCAAGAGACCCAGTACTTC

clone size: NA
D gene: TRBD2
V gene: TRBV7-9
J gene: TRBJ2-3
CDR3 protein: CASSPPAGSPDTQYF
CDR3 DNA: TGTGCCAGCAGCCCCCCAGCGGGATCCCCAGATACGCAGTATTTT